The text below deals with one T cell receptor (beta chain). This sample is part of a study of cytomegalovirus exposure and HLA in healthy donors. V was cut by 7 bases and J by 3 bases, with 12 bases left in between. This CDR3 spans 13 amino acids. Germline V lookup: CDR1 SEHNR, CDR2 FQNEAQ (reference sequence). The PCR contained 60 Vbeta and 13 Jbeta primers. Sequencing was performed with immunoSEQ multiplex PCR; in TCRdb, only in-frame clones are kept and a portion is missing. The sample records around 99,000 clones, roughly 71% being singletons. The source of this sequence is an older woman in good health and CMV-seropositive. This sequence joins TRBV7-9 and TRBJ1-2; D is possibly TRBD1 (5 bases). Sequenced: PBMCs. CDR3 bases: TGTGCCAGCATTCCCCCAGGGCACTATGGCTACACCTTC. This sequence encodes CASIPPGHYGYTF.